The 20 T cell receptor beta chains reported below all come from one sample, sequenced in a study of T cells after yellow fever vaccination. TCRdb fed the 5' RACE reads into MiXCR, producing one record per CDR3 protein. The sample includes a few hundred thousand distinct CDR3 sequences, roughly 4% of them seen just once. This material consisted of PBMCs, taken on the day of the yellow fever booster vaccination. These receptors all come from a man between 18 and 35 years old who received the YFV17D yellow fever vaccine.

At least ten counts were recorded for this clonotype. The V gene is TRBV4-1, the J gene TRBJ2-7, with D uncertain. V lost 3 bases to trimming and J lost 6 bases, with 15 bases between them. Per the germline V gene, CDR1 is MGHRA and CDR2 is YSYEKL. CDR3 size: 14 residues. The CDR3: CASSHPGRLPEQYV. The DNA of the CDR3 is TGCGCCAGCAGCCACCCCGGCCGTCTCCCCGAGCAGTACGTC.

The rearrangement joins TRBV5-4 to TRBJ1-6; D unclear. Per germline, CDR1 SGHNT and CDR2 YYREEE (reference sequence). V was cut by 2 bases and J by 0 bases, with 12 bases left in between. There are 17 residues in the CDR3. CDR3 amino acids: CASSFEGRGSYNSPLHF. CDR3 DNA: TGTGCCAGCAGCTTCGAGGGCCGGGGCTCCTATAATTCACCCCTCCACTTT.

This clonotype was seen more than once but under ten times. This chain joins TRBV20-1 and TRBJ1-5, with D maybe TRBD1 (5 bases). This CDR3 region has 14 residues. CDR1 DFQATT and CDR2 SNEGSKA come from the germline V gene (reference sequence). V was cut by 3 bases and J by 0 bases, with 9 bases left in between. The CDR3 region has the DNA TGCAGTGCTAGCGAGGGGTATAGCAATCAGCCCCAGCATTTT. Translation: CSASEGYSNQPQHF.

This clonotype was seen only a few times. The genes are TRBV18 and TRBJ2-1; no clear D. The V end lost 3 bases, the J end lost 6 bases, and 9 bases lay between the germline ends. This CDR3 contains 13 residues. The germline CDR1 and CDR2 sequences are KGHSH and LQKENI. The CDR3 here is CASSPAVFNEQFF. The CDR3 DNA reads TGTGCCAGCTCACCCGCAGTCTTCAATGAGCAGTTCTTC.

This clonotype showed up many times. V and J are TRBV11-2 and TRBJ2-3; tentative D call: TRBD2 (6 bases). Germline CDR1 is SGHAT and CDR2 is FQNNGV. The CDR3 contains 14 residues. Trimming left V 4 bases short and J 9 bases short, with 17 bases between. This chain's CDR3 is CASSSTDLATTQYF. The CDR3, as DNA: TGTGCCAGCAGCTCCACAGACCTAGCGACGACGCAGTATTTT.

The rearrangement uses TRBV6-5 and TRBJ1-1; D not resolved. Germline V gene lookup returns CDR1 MNHEY and CDR2 SVGAGI. The CDR3 totals 12 residues. V was pared by 10 bases and J by 5 bases, with 14 bases between. The CDR3 here is CATRVGLTEAFF. For the CDR3, the DNA is TGTGCCACCAGAGTCGGCTTGACTGAAGCTTTCTTT.

At least ten counts were recorded for this clonotype. V gene TRBV7-2 combines with J gene TRBJ2-1; TRBD2 matches 13 bases. The germline V gene encodes CDR1 SGHTA and CDR2 FQGNSA. Trimming at V came to 4 bases and at J to 16 bases, leaving 25 bases not matched to a gene. The CDR3 is 19 amino acids. The CDR3 DNA follows: TGTGCCAGCAGCTCCGCCCTCTCTACTAGCGGGGGGGCCTTGGCGGGAAAATTCTTC. This translates into CASSSALSTSGGALAGKFF.

On this clonotype itself: This may arise from a read error, as a much more abundant clone is one base away. Because the CDR3 is missing its conserved closing phenylalanine or tryptophan, this is likely a read error. V is TRBV5-1 and J is TRBJ2-5; maybe TRBD1 (6 bases). The CDR3 is 15 amino acids. CDR1 SGHRS and CDR2 YFSETQ come from the germline V gene. The V gene lost 0 bases and the J gene lost 4 bases, with 13 bases spanning the gap. The CDR3 spells CASSLETGKGETQYL. The CDR3 DNA sequence: TGCGCCAGCAGCTTGGAAACAGGGAAGGGAGAGACCCAGTACTTA.

This clonotype was observed at least ten times. This sequence joins TRBV4-1 and TRBJ2-5; the D is unclear. Looked up from germline, CDR1 is MGHRA and CDR2 is YSYEKL. The CDR3 runs to 14 residues. V was shortened by 3 bases and J by 4 bases, with 12 bases between the two germline ends. The CDR3: CASSQSVLPETQYF. The CDR3 nucleotides are TGCGCCAGCAGCCAGTCGGTCCTACCAGAGACCCAGTACTTC.

V and J are TRBV20-1 and TRBJ2-5, with D perhaps matching TRBD1 (5 bases). This CDR3 spans 13 amino acids. Between the trimmed V and J ends, which lost 3 bases and 2 bases, there was a span of 10 bases. Germline V lookup: CDR1 DFQATT, CDR2 SNEGSKA (reference sequence). CDR3 sequence (DNA): TGCAGTGCTAGGAGGCCAGGGCAAGAGACCCAGTACTTC. This sequence encodes CSARRPGQETQYF.

This clonotype was detected only a few times. The chain employs TRBV4-1 and TRBJ1-5; D may be TRBD1 (5 bases). Germline V gene sequence: CDR1 MGHRA, CDR2 YSYEKL. The CDR3 sequence is 15 residues long. The ends were cut back, 1 base at V and 7 bases at J, with 14 bases in the middle. The DNA for the CDR3 is TGCGCCAGCAGCCAAGGCAGGGAGCATGTCCAGCCCCAGCATTTT. Amino acid sequence: CASSQGREHVQPQHF.

This clonotype was counted ten times or more. The J gene is TRBJ2-3, the V gene TRBV9, with D perhaps assigned TRBD1 or TRBD2 (6 bases each). The V gene's germline CDR1 is SGDLS and CDR2 YYNGEE. Trimming stripped 3 bases from V and 6 bases from J, with 20 bases between. The CDR3 spans 16 residues. The CDR3 region is CASSAGAYEARDTQYF. As DNA, the CDR3 is TGTGCCAGCAGCGCGGGGGCGTATGAGGCCCGGGATACGCAGTATTTT.

This clonotype has ten or more counts. The CDR3 is CASSLGSGGGETQYF. Here the CDR3 DNA reads TGTGCCAGCAGCTTAGGTAGCGGGGGGGGAGAGACCCAGTACTTC. This chain joins TRBV7-6 and TRBJ2-5, with TRBD2 identical over 11 bases. Germline V gene data show CDR1 as SGHVS and CDR2 as FNYEAQ. The V segment lost 1 base and the J segment 4 bases; nucleotides outside the gene matches: 2. This CDR3 comprises 15 residues.

This clonotype was counted at least ten times. The chain has TRBV18 and TRBJ2-7; weak D call: TRBD2 (5 bases). The CDR3 is 15 residues long. Germline V gene lookup returns CDR1 KGHSH and CDR2 LQKENI. V was clipped by 6 bases and J by 0 bases, with 15 bases between them. The CDR3 sequence is CASSSFSVSSYEQYF. DNA of the CDR3: TGTGCCAGCTCTTCTTTTAGCGTGAGCTCCTACGAGCAGTACTTC. Using reference TRBV18 and TRBJ2-7 for the parts outside the CDR3, the full variable domain is NAGVMQNPRHLVRRRGQEARLRCSPMKGHSHVYWYRQLPEEGLKFMVYLQKENIIDESGMPKERFSAEFPKEGPSILRIQQVVRGDSAAYFCASSSFSVSSYEQYFGPGTRLTVT.

At least ten counts were recorded for this clonotype. This chain connects TRBV5-4 to TRBJ2-2; TRBD1 might be the D (6 bases). V lost 4 bases to trimming and J lost 9 bases, with 13 bases between them. CDR1 is SGHNT, CDR2 YYREEE, per germline (reference sequence). The CDR3 has 13 amino acids. The CDR3 sequence is CASSVKGTWELFF. The CDR3 DNA follows: TGTGCCAGCAGCGTGAAGGGGACATGGGAGCTGTTTTTT.

Many counts were recorded for this clonotype. The J gene is TRBJ2-1, the V gene TRBV28; D unresolved. The V end was cut by 7 bases, the J end by 8 bases, with 15 bases between. Germline CDR1 and CDR2: MDHEN and SYDVKM. The CDR3 is 13 residues long. CDR3 in DNA: TGTGCCAGCACCTCAGATGTGCCCCATGAGCAGTTCTTC. The encoded protein is CASTSDVPHEQFF.

This clonotype showed up many times. V and J are TRBV27 and TRBJ2-7; 7 bases align to TRBD1. Per germline, CDR1 MNHEY and CDR2 SMNVEV (reference sequence). V dropped 3 bases and J dropped 7; count of bases not matched to a gene: 6. The CDR3 runs to 13 residues. Here the CDR3 reads CASSLSQGVEQYV. DNA for the CDR3: TGTGCCAGCAGTTTGTCCCAGGGGGTGGAGCAGTACGTC.

The chain carries TRBV5-1 and TRBJ2-4; TRBD1 might be the D (6 bases). Germline values: CDR1 SGHRS, CDR2 YFSETQ. This CDR3 comprises 13 residues. Trimming removed 2 bases from V and 6 bases from J, with 9 bases in between. The DNA of the CDR3 is TGCGCCAGCAGCTTCGACAGGAGAAACATTCAGTACTTC. Translation gives CASSFDRRNIQYF. Combining the CDR3 with reference TRBV5-1 and TRBJ2-4 gives the whole variable domain KAGVTQTPRYLIKTRGQQVTLSCSPISGHRSVSWYQQTPGQGLQFLFEYFSETQRNKGNFPGRFSGRQFSNSRSEMNVSTLELGDSALYLCASSFDRRNIQYFGAGTRLSVL.

In regard to this clonotype: A much bigger clone sits one base away, suggesting this may be a read error. The rearrangement uses TRBV20-1 and TRBJ1-1; D not certain. CDR1 and CDR2 (germline): DFQATT, SNEGSKA (reference sequence). CDR3 length: 11 residues. The DNA for the CDR3 is TGCAGTGCCCCGTTTCAGACTGGAGCTTTCTTT. It codes for CSAPFQTGAFF.

This clonotype was detected ten times or more. This rearrangement joins TRBV5-6 to TRBJ2-6; D uncertain. This CDR3 is built from 15 residues. The V end was cut by 1 base, the J end by 1 base, with 6 bases between. CDR1 is SGHDT and CDR2 is YYEEEE in the germline V gene. CDR3 loop: CASSLFRSGANVLTF. As DNA, the CDR3 is TGTGCCAGCAGCTTGTTCCGGTCTGGGGCCAACGTCCTGACTTTC. The full variable domain, in which reference TRBV5-6 and TRBJ2-6 provide the parts outside the CDR3, is DAGVTQSPTHLIKTRGQQVTLRCSPKSGHDTVSWYQQALGQGPQFIFQYYEEEERQRGNFPDRFSGHQFPNYSSELNVNALLLGDSALYLCASSLFRSGANVLTFGAGSRLTVL.